The 13 T cell receptor beta chains in this list originate from one sample, sequenced in a study of CD8+ T cells in alopecia areata listed by TCRdb under 2018. The time point label here, explained by the study, means: around 28 days on oral tofacitinib. Explained via the paper, the treatment or condition label denotes: oral pan-JAK inhibitor, 5-10 mg twice daily. Receptors were amplified or captured by the immunoSEQ multiplex PCR assay. RNA was extracted from all samples and reverse transcribed into cDNA as template for TCR sequencing. TCRdb took over this immuneACCESS table, retaining in-frame rearrangements with V and J assigned. Such tables are incomplete; in checked studies, under half of the missing clones stem from an unresolved V gene, and the remainder is unexplained. Within this sample are approximately 200,000 clones, with about 60% of them counted one time only. The ten largest clones add up to 3% to 3.5% of the sample.

Sequencing used CD4+ T cells sorted from blood, obtained at week 4, from a patient treated with tofacitinib. Receptors were obtained from a human donor with alopecia areata.

This clone was counted a few times. The chain has TRBV5-1 and TRBJ2-2; D gene unclear. The CDR3 contains 14 residues. Per the germline V gene, CDR1 is SGHRS and CDR2 is YFSETQ. The V end was cut by 0 bases, the J end by 1 base, with 4 bases between. This CDR3 reads CASSLDGNTGELFF. The CDR3, as DNA: TGCGCCAGCAGCTTGGATGGGAACACCGGGGAGCTGTTTTTT.

The CDR3 reads CASRQNTGELFF. The CDR3 DNA sequence: TGTGCCAGTCGACAGAACACCGGGGAGCTGTTTTTT. V is TRBV19 and J is TRBJ2-2; D unresolved. V shed 8 bases and J shed 1 base, with 5 bases lying between them. Germline loops: CDR1 LNHDA, CDR2 SQIVND (reference sequence). The CDR3 is 12 amino acids.

The rearrangement uses TRBV7-2 and TRBJ1-6; 7 nucleotides align to TRBD1. J gave up 7 bases and V 4 bases, and 4 bases lay outside the gene matches. In germline, CDR1 is SGHTA, CDR2 FQGNSA. The CDR3 extends over 14 amino acids. The CDR3 sequence: CASSWDRSNSPLHF. In nucleotides, the CDR3 is TGTGCCAGCAGCTGGGACAGATCAAATTCACCCCTCCACTTT.

The chain has TRBV6-5 and TRBJ2-1; the match to TRBD1 covers 7 bases. The V gene's germline CDR1 is MNHEY and CDR2 SVGAGI. This CDR3 is 15 amino acids long. Trimming at V came to 6 bases and at J to 5 bases, leaving 10 bases not matched to a gene. CDR3 coding DNA: TGTGCCAGCAGCCTCGGGACAGCAAGGGACAATGAGCAGTTCTTC. It is translated as CASSLGTARDNEQFF.

The gene calls are TRBV18 and TRBJ2-5; the D call may be TRBD1 or TRBD2 (5 bases each). The CDR3 sequence is 12 residues long. Trimming left V 2 bases short and J 4 bases short, with 5 bases between. CDR1 and CDR2 from the germline V gene are KGHSH and LQKENI. CDR3 amino acids: CASSPGGETQYF. In DNA form, the CDR3 reads TGTGCCAGCTCACCAGGGGGAGAGACCCAGTACTTC.

In this sample, this clone turned up once. The rearrangement uses TRBV29-1 and TRBJ2-7, with TRBD2 identical over 7 bases. The germline CDR1 and CDR2 sequences are SQVTM and ANQGSEA. J gave up 3 bases and V 7 bases, and 12 bases lay outside the gene matches. The CDR3 has 14 residues. The CDR3, as DNA: TGCAGCGGGGCCGGGGAGCGGGGATTCTACGAGCAGTACTTC. Amino acids: CSGAGERGFYEQYF.

The chain couples TRBV29-1 to TRBJ2-1, with 11 bases aligning to TRBD2. The CDR3 has 16 residues. The V gene end was trimmed by 3 bases and the J gene end by 10 bases; junction bases not matched to a gene: 14. Germline lookup yields CDR1 SQVTM and CDR2 ANQGSEA. The CDR3 DNA sequence: TGCAGCGTTGACCAGCAACTAGCGGGGGTCTCGGGGGAGCAGTTCTTC. Protein product: CSVDQQLAGVSGEQFF.

The sample holds a few counts of this clone. The chain carries TRBV5-1 and TRBJ1-5; 11 bases fit TRBD1. The CDR3 length is 15 residues. Germline V gene lookup returns CDR1 SGHRS and CDR2 YFSETQ. Trimming removed 3 bases from V and 6 bases from J; junction bases left unmatched: 5. CDR3 region: CASSSSGTGGQPQHF. The CDR3, as DNA: TGCGCCAGCAGCTCATCCGGGACAGGGGGTCAGCCCCAGCATTTT. Full variable domain (outside the CDR3, taken from reference TRBV5-1 and TRBJ1-5): KAGVTQTPRYLIKTRGQQVTLSCSPISGHRSVSWYQQTPGQGLQFLFEYFSETQRNKGNFPGRFSGRQFSNSRSEMNVSTLELGDSALYLCASSSSGTGGQPQHFGDGTRLSIL.

The chain couples TRBV5-1 to TRBJ1-5; D gene ambiguous. The V end was cut by 5 bases, the J end by 6 bases, with 9 bases between. There are 12 residues in the CDR3. Germline loops: CDR1 SGHRS, CDR2 YFSETQ. This chain's CDR3 is CASRNEGQPQHF. Here the CDR3 DNA reads TGCGCCAGCAGGAACGAGGGTCAGCCCCAGCATTTT.

The DNA of the CDR3 is TGTGCCAGCACCAGGGGAGCCCAGCCCCAGCATTTT. It encodes CASTRGAQPQHF. The chain is built from TRBV2 and TRBJ1-5; tentatively, D is TRBD1 (6 bases). Trimming removed 7 bases from V and 7 bases from J, with 11 bases in between. Germline values: CDR1 SNHLY, CDR2 FYNNEI. The CDR3 sequence is 12 residues long. The variable domain in full, completed from reference TRBV2 and TRBJ1-5, reads EPEVTQTPSHQVTQMGQEVILRCVPISNHLYFYWYRQILGQKVEFLVSFYNNEISEKSEIFDDQFSVERPDGSNFTLKIRSTKLEDSAMYFCASTRGAQPQHFGDGTRLSIL.

V gene TRBV2 combines with J gene TRBJ2-1, with D possibly TRBD2 on 5 matching bases. Germline CDR1 is SNHLY and CDR2 is FYNNEI. Trimming removed 6 bases from V and 9 bases from J, with 15 bases in between. The CDR3 totals 13 residues. The CDR3 DNA sequence: TGTGCCAGCAGCGGGGTGTCTTACGGTGAGCAGTTCTTC. Its protein is CASSGVSYGEQFF.

The chain combines TRBV2 with TRBJ1-2, with a tentative D call TRBD1 (5 bases). V was shortened by 7 bases and J by 4 bases, with 10 bases between the two germline ends. This CDR3 has 12 residues. Germline-derived CDR1 and CDR2 are SNHLY and FYNNEI. CDR3 nucleotide sequence: TGTGCCAGCATGGCTGGGACCTATGGCTACACCTTC. Amino acids: CASMAGTYGYTF.

V gene TRBV10-3 combines with J gene TRBJ2-7; the match to TRBD2 covers 10 bases. This CDR3 has 15 residues. The trim removed 6 bases at V and 0 bases at J, leaving 5 bases unmatched. Germline assignment: CDR1 ENHRY and CDR2 SYGVKD. The CDR3 DNA reads TGTGCCATCAGCACTAGCGGGGCGTTCTCCTACGAGCAGTACTTC. Translated: CAISTSGAFSYEQYF.